What follows are 20 T cell receptor beta chains derived from one specimen sequenced in a study of cytomegalovirus exposure and HLA in healthy donors. The PCR used 60 Vbeta and 13 Jbeta primers. Method: immunoSEQ multiplex PCR; TCRdb's copy keeps in-frame clones and lacks some. The sample shows about 140,000 clones, about 77% of them seen only once. The sequencing sample was made of PBMCs. The receptors were gathered from a female donor in good health and CMV-seronegative.

The chain is built from TRBV6-1 and TRBJ2-7; weak D call: TRBD1 (6 bases). This CDR3 has 15 residues. Germline values: CDR1 MNHNS, CDR2 SASEGT. Trimming left V 0 bases short and J 1 base short, with 10 bases between. As DNA, the CDR3 is TGTGCCAGCAGTGAAGCGGGCGGACAGTCCTACGAGCAGTACTTC. Its translation: CASSEAGGQSYEQYF.

In DNA, the CDR3 is TGTGCCAGCGAAGGGCAGGGGGGACAGGGGTTTAGGGGGGCCAACGTCCTGACTTTC. Protein product: CASEGQGGQGFRGANVLTF. The V call is TRBV28, the J call TRBJ2-6; 10 positions agree with TRBD1. V lost 8 bases, J lost 4 bases, and 17 bases stayed unmatched. Germline V CDR1 and CDR2: MDHEN, SYDVKM. The CDR3 length is 19 residues.

This sequence joins TRBV6-5 and TRBJ2-7, with 7 nucleotides matching TRBD1. The germline gives CDR1 MNHEY, CDR2 SVGAGI. The CDR3 sequence is 13 residues long. V was clipped by 4 bases and J by 0 bases; unmatched bases: 0. CDR3 amino acids: CASSSGGSYEQYF. The CDR3 coding sequence is TGTGCCAGCAGTTCAGGGGGCTCCTACGAGCAGTACTTC.

The V and J genes are TRBV5-1 and TRBJ2-5, with 8 bases lining up with TRBD1. This CDR3 has 16 residues. V lost 4 bases and J lost 5; bases outside the gene matches: 13. The germline V gene has CDR1 SGHRS and CDR2 YFSETQ. CDR3 region: CASSNYAKTGDETQYF. The CDR3 bases are TGCGCCAGCAGCAACTACGCAAAGACAGGGGATGAGACCCAGTACTTC.

The chain employs TRBV6-5 and TRBJ2-7, with 9 nucleotides matching TRBD1. CDR1 and CDR2 (germline): MNHEY, SVGAGI. The CDR3 has 15 amino acids. V was clipped by 6 bases and J by 3 bases; unmatched bases: 9. CDR3 nucleotide sequence: TGTGCCAGCAGCCGAGGGACAGGGATTTTCTACGAGCAGTACTTC. Protein sequence: CASSRGTGIFYEQYF.

CDR3 coding DNA: TGTGCCAGCAGCTTAGAAGGGGTTGAGGCGTGGGGGCAGTTCTTC. It yields the protein CASSLEGVEAWGQFF. This sequence joins TRBV7-9 and TRBJ2-1, with TRBD1 as a possible D gene (5 bases). This CDR3 is built from 15 residues. V lost 1 base and J lost 12, with 19 bases in between. Germline loops: CDR1 SEHNR, CDR2 FQNEAQ (reference sequence).

This CDR3 is CASTSGLGYTF. For the CDR3, the DNA is TGTGCCAGCACCTCAGGTCTAGGCTACACCTTC. The chain recombines TRBV6-5 with TRBJ1-2; no reliable D call. There are 11 residues in the CDR3. Looked up from germline, CDR1 is MNHEY and CDR2 is SVGAGI. V was trimmed by 7 bases and J by 8 bases, leaving 11 bases between them.

This clone is a singleton in its sample. V gene TRBV10-3 combines with J gene TRBJ1-2; weak D call: TRBD1 (5 bases). The germline gives CDR1 ENHRY, CDR2 SYGVKD. V lost 2 bases to trimming and J lost 8 bases, with 9 bases between them. The CDR3 sequence is 12 residues long. The CDR3 region is CAISEGGKGYTF. DNA of the CDR3: TGTGCCATCAGTGAGGGGGGGAAAGGCTACACCTTC.

This rearrangement joins TRBV11-2 to TRBJ1-1; TRBD1 aligns across 9 bases. The CDR3 has 15 amino acids. Germline assignment: CDR1 SGHAT and CDR2 FQNNGV. V gave up 5 bases and J gave up 6 bases; unmatched junction bases: 10. CDR3 residues: CASSLPGTGSAEAFF. The CDR3 DNA follows: TGTGCCAGCAGCCTTCCCGGGACAGGGAGCGCTGAAGCTTTCTTT.

The chain combines TRBV5-6 with TRBJ1-1; 9 nucleotides align to TRBD1. This CDR3 is 15 amino acids long. Germline CDR1 and CDR2: SGHDT and YYEEEE. Trimming cost V 1 base and J 8 bases; bases outside gene matches: 9. The DNA of the CDR3 is TGTGCCAGCAGCTTGTTGGGACAGGGTAAAGGGGAAGCTTTCTTT. As protein: CASSLLGQGKGEAFF. The variable domain in full, completed from reference TRBV5-6 and TRBJ1-1, reads DAGVTQSPTHLIKTRGQQVTLRCSPKSGHDTVSWYQQALGQGPQFIFQYYEEEERQRGNFPDRFSGHQFPNYSSELNVNALLLGDSALYLCASSLLGQGKGEAFFGQGTRLTVV.

The chain carries TRBV28 and TRBJ2-7; 9 bases are shared with TRBD2. Germline values: CDR1 MDHEN, CDR2 SYDVKM. V trimming: 6 bases; J trimming: 0 bases; junction bases outside the gene matches: 15. This CDR3 comprises 18 residues. CDR3: CASRRLAESSWGSYEQYF. In DNA form, the CDR3 reads TGTGCCAGCAGGAGACTAGCGGAATCGAGTTGGGGCTCCTACGAGCAGTACTTC.

The chain uses TRBV6-5 and TRBJ2-7; tentative D call: TRBD1 (5 bases). Germline lookup yields CDR1 MNHEY and CDR2 SVGAGI. The ends were cut back, 6 bases at V and 1 base at J, with 13 bases in the middle. The CDR3 runs to 14 residues. DNA of the CDR3: TGTGCCAGCAGCGGACATCGGTGGTCCTACGAGCAGTACTTC. This encodes CASSGHRWSYEQYF.

The chain joins TRBV7-3 to TRBJ2-7; no clear D gene. Germline lookup yields CDR1 SGHTA and CDR2 FQGTGA. Trimming took 4 bases from V and 7 from J, leaving 14 bases between them. The CDR3 has 13 residues. DNA for the CDR3: TGTGCCAGCAGCTCGCACTATTCTACGGAGCAGTACTTC. It is translated as CASSSHYSTEQYF.

Only a few counts were recorded for this clone. The chain employs TRBV7-9 and TRBJ2-5, with D tentatively TRBD1 (5 bases). The ends were cut back, 2 bases at V and 4 bases at J, with 5 bases in the middle. This CDR3 spans 12 amino acids. CDR1 and CDR2 from the germline V gene are SEHNR and FQNEAQ (reference sequence). As DNA, the CDR3 is TGTGCCAGCAGCTTACAGGGAGAGACCCAGTACTTC. The encoded protein is CASSLQGETQYF.

V and J are TRBV7-9 and TRBJ2-3; TRBD2 might be the D (5 bases). CDR3 size: 14 residues. CDR1 and CDR2 from the germline V gene are SEHNR and FQNEAQ (reference sequence). V gave up 4 bases and J gave up 2 bases, with 10 bases separating them. The chain's CDR3 is CASSSWESTDTQYF. As DNA, the CDR3 is TGTGCCAGCAGCTCCTGGGAGTCCACAGATACGCAGTATTTT.

Written as DNA, the CDR3 is TGTGCCAGCAGTTCTAACCGGGACTGGGTGAACACCGGGGAGCTGTTTTTT. Residues: CASSSNRDWVNTGELFF. V is TRBV27 and J is TRBJ2-2; tentative D call: TRBD2 (6 bases). The CDR3 length is 17 residues. The ends were cut back, 4 bases at V and 1 base at J, with 16 bases in the middle. From germline, CDR1 is MNHEY and CDR2 SMNVEV (reference sequence).

With respect to this clone: Other DNA sequences in the sample encode the same CDR3. V is TRBV30 and J is TRBJ2-7; D might be TRBD2 (5 bases). Germline V gene data show CDR1 as GTSNPN and CDR2 as SVGIG (reference sequence). Trimming took off 5 bases at V and 1 base at J, with 15 bases between the two ends. CDR3 length equals 14 residues. The CDR3, as DNA: TGTGCCTGGGAGGCTCGGACGGGGTCCTACGAGCAGTACTTC. This sequence encodes CAWEARTGSYEQYF.

The rearrangement joins TRBV2 to TRBJ1-1; 7 nucleotides line up with TRBD1. J gave up 7 bases and V 4 bases, and 6 bases lay outside the gene matches. The CDR3 sequence is 13 residues long. Germline V lookup: CDR1 SNHLY, CDR2 FYNNEI. CDR3 in DNA: TGTGCCAGCAGTGGACAGGGAGAGGGTGAAGCTTTCTTT. It codes for CASSGQGEGEAFF.

The gene calls are TRBV6-4 and TRBJ1-2, with 9 bases identical to TRBD1. V shed 4 bases, J shed 7 bases, and the junction held 10 bases outside the gene matches. Germline V gene data show CDR1 as MRHNA and CDR2 as SNTAGT. The CDR3 spans 15 residues. The CDR3 DNA sequence: TGTGCCAGCAGTGCTATGGGACAGGGCGGAACTGGCTACACCTTC. Protein: CASSAMGQGGTGYTF.

This sequence joins TRBV9 and TRBJ1-2, with 7 bases fitting TRBD1. The length of the CDR3 is 16 residues. Germline CDR1 SGDLS, CDR2 YYNGEE. After removal of 4 bases from V and 8 bases from J, the junction contained 17 bases not matched to a gene. CDR3 bases: TGTGCCAGCAGCACAGAAACCAGGGGGAACGTATCGGGCTACACCTTC. Amino acid sequence: CASSTETRGNVSGYTF.